This TCR beta chain was identified in a study of chemoradiotherapy in HPV16-positive cancers. About the research overall: A couple of HPV16-positive patients' cells yielded candidate HPV-specific clones and common motifs.

This clone was observed a single time. The antigen remains undetermined. Study results and caveats: The functional HPV-specific definition rests on just a couple of HPV16-positive patients. In HPV16-positive patients, HPV-responsive T-cell expansion tracked better recurrence-free survival. Candidate HPV-specific clones and E7-related TCR motifs grew in tumor during treatment.

Repertoires were generated with immunoSEQ multiplex PCR, while TCRdb's copy carries only in-frame clones and drops some. The sample holds some 31,000 clones, 90% to 95% seen once. Trimming removed 5 bases from V and 0 bases from J, with 10 bases in between. The CDR3 extends over 14 amino acids. The V gene's germline CDR1 is MNHEY and CDR2 SVGAGI. The V and J genes are TRBV6-5 and TRBJ2-5; D could derive from TRBD1 or TRBD2 (5 bases each). The specimen was blood, collected from a patient who underwent chemoradiotherapy. The sequence was obtained from a human donor with HPV-associated anogenital cancer. CDR3 bases: TGTGCCAGCAGTACCCCGGGACACCAAGAGACCCAGTACTTC. Residues: CASSTPGHQETQYF.